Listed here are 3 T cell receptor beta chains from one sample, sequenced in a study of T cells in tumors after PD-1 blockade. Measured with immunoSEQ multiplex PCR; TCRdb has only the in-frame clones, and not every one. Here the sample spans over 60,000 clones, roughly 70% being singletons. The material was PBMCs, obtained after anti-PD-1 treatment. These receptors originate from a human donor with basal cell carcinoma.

The DNA of the CDR3 is TGTGCCAGCAGGAAGAGCGGGGCCTATAATTCACCCCTCCACTTT. It is translated as CASRKSGAYNSPLHF. The chain uses TRBV2 and TRBJ1-6, with D unclear. Germline V CDR1 and CDR2: SNHLY, FYNNEI. This CDR3 has 15 amino acids. V lost 6 bases to trimming and J lost 2 bases, with 11 bases between them.

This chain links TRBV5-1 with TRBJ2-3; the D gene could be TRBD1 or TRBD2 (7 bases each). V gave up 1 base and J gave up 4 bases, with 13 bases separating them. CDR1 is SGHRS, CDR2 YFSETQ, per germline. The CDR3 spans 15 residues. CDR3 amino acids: CASSLWGGQSDTQYF. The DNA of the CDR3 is TGCGCCAGCAGCTTGTGGGGGGGACAGTCAGATACGCAGTATTTT.

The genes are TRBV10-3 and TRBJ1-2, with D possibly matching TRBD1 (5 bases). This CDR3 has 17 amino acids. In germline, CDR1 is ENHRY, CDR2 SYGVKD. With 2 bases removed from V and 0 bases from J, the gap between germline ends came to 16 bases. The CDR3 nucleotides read TGTGCCATCAGTGAGCTAGTGGGGACGGGATCTAACTATGGCTACACCTTC. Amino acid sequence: CAISELVGTGSNYGYTF.